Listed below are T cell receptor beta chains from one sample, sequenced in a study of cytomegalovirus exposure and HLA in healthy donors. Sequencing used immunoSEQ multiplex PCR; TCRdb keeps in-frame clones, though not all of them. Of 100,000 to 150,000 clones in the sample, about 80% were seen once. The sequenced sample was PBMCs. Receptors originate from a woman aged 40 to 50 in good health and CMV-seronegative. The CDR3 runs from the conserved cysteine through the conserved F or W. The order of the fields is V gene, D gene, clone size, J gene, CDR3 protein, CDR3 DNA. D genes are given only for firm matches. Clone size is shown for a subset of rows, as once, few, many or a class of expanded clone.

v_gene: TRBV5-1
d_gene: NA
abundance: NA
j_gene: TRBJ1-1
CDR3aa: CASSPQGRNTEAFF
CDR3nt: TGCGCCAGCAGCCCCCAGGGGCGAAACACTGAAGCTTTCTTT

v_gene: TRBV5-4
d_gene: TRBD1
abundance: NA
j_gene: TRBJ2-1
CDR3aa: CASSHGQGTYNEQFF
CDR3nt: TGTGCCAGCAGCCATGGACAGGGGACTTACAATGAGCAGTTCTTC

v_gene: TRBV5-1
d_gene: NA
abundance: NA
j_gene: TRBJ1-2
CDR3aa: CASSSTTAGYTF
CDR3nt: TGCGCCAGCAGCTCAACAACAGCTGGCTACACCTTC

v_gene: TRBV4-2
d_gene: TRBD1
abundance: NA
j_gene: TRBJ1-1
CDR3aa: CASSLPDRERTEAFF
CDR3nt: TGTGCCAGCAGCCTACCAGACAGGGAGAGGACCGAAGCTTTCTTT

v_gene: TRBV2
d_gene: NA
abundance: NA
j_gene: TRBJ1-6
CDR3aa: CASSVERAYSPLHF
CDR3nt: TGTGCCAGCAGTGTTGAGAGGGCTTATTCACCCCTCCACTTT

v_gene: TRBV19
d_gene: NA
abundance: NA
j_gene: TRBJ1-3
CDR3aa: CASSIGSVGGNTIYF
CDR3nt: TGTGCCAGTAGTATCGGGTCAGTGGGTGGAAACACCATATATTTT

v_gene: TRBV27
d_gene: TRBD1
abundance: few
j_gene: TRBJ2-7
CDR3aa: CASSPATGGLSEQYF
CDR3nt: TGTGCCAGCAGTCCCGCGACAGGGGGCCTAAGCGAGCAGTACTTC

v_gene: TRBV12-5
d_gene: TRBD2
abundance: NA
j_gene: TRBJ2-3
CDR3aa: CASGLGTSESTDTQYF
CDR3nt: TGTGCTAGTGGTTTGGGGACTAGCGAAAGCACAGATACGCAGTATTTT

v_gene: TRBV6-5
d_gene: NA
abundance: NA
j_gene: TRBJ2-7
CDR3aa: CASSYARGEQYF
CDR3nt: TGTGCCAGCAGTTACGCCAGGGGCGAGCAGTACTTC

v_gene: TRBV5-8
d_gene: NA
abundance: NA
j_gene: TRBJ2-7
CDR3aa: CASSLEGWNEQYF
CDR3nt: TGTGCCAGCAGCTTGGAGGGGTGGAACGAGCAGTACTTC

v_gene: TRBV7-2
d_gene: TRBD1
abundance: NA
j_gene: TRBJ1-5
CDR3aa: CASSRDRVSNQPQHF
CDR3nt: TGTGCCAGCAGCCGGGACAGGGTTAGCAATCAGCCCCAGCATTTT

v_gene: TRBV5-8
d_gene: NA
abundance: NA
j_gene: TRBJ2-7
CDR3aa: CASSFWVRSSYEQYF
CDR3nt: TGTGCCAGCAGCTTTTGGGTTAGGAGCTCCTACGAGCAGTACTTC

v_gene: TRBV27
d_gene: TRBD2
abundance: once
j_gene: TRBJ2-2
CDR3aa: CASSLAGGGNTGELFF
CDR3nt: TGTGCCAGCAGTTTAGCGGGAGGGGGGAACACCGGGGAGCTGTTTTTT

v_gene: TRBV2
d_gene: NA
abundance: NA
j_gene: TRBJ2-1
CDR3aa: CASRRGGTSSYNEQFF
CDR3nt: TGTGCCAGCCGTAGGGGGGGGACCTCATCGTACAATGAGCAGTTCTTC

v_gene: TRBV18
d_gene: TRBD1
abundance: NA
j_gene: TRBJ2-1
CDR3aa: CASSPGTGGSSYNEQFF
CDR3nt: TGTGCCAGCTCACCAGGGACAGGGGGGAGCTCCTACAATGAGCAGTTCTTC

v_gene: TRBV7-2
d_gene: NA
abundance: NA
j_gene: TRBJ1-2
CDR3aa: CASRNSLTDPSF
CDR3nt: TGTGCCAGCAGAAACTCCCTGACAGACCCTTCCTTC

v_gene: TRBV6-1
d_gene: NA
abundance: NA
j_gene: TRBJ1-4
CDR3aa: CASRRGREKLFF
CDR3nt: TGTGCCAGCAGGCGAGGGAGGGAAAAACTGTTTTTT

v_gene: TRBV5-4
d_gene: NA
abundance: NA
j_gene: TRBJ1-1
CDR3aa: CASSGGGRRQIPEAFF
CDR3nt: TGTGCCAGCAGCGGCGGGGGCAGAAGGCAAATCCCTGAAGCTTTCTTT

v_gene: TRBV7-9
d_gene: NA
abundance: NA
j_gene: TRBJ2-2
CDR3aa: CASSTFLATGHYTGELFF
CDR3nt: TGTGCCAGCAGCACCTTTCTAGCAACGGGACACTATACCGGGGAGCTGTTTTTT

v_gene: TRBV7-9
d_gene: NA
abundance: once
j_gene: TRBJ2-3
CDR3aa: CASSPTQGAADTQYF
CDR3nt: TGTGCCAGCAGCCCGACCCAAGGGGCTGCAGATACGCAGTATTTT

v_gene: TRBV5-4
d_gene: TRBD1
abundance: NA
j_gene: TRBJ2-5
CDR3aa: CASSFAGGKETQYF
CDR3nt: TGTGCCAGCAGCTTCGCAGGGGGAAAAGAGACCCAGTACTTC

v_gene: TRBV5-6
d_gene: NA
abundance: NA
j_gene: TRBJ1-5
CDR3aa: CASSYAYASNQPQHF
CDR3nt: TGTGCCAGCAGCTATGCCTATGCGAGCAATCAGCCCCAGCATTTT

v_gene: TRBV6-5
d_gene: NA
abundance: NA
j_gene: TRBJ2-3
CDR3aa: CASSNSRGKNTDTQYF
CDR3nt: TGTGCCAGCAGTAACTCTAGGGGCAAGAACACAGATACGCAGTATTTT

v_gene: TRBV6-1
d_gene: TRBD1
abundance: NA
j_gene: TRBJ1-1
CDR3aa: CASSGQGVLSGMNTEAFF
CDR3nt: TGTGCCAGCAGTGGACAGGGGGTCCTCTCGGGGATGAACACTGAAGCTTTCTTT

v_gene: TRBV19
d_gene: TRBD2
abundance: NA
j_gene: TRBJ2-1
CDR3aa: CASSISLAGEGNEQFF
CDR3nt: TGTGCCAGTAGTATTTCACTAGCGGGAGAGGGGAATGAGCAGTTCTTC

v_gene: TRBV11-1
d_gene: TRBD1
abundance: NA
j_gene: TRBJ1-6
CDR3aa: CASSRQGAPSPLHF
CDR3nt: TGTGCCAGCAGTCGACAGGGGGCGCCTTCACCCCTCCACTTT

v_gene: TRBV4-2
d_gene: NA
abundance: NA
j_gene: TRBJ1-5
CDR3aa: CASSFEQGAFQPQHF
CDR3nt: TGTGCCAGCAGCTTTGAACAGGGAGCCTTTCAGCCCCAGCATTTT

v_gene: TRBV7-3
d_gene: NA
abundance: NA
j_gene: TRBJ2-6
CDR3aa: CASSPGGGGANVLTF
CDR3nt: TGTGCCAGCAGTCCAGGGGGAGGTGGGGCCAACGTCCTGACTTTC

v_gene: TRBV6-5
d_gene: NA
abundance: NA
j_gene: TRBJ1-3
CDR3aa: CASSYDRFSGNTIYF
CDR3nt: TGTGCCAGCAGTTACGACAGATTCTCTGGAAACACCATATATTTT

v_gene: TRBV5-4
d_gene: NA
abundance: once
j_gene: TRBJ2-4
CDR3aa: CASSPGRENIQYF
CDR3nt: TGTGCCAGCAGCCCTGGGAGAGAAAACATTCAGTACTTC

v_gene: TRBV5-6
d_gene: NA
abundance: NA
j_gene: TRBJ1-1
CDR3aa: CASSLRVLRGTEAFF
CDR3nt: TGTGCCAGCAGCTTGAGAGTTCTGAGAGGAACTGAAGCTTTCTTT

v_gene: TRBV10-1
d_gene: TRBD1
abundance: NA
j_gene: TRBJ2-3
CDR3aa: CASSEEKPTGGSADTQYF
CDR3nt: TGCGCCAGCAGTGAGGAGAAACCTACAGGGGGCTCCGCAGATACGCAGTATTTT

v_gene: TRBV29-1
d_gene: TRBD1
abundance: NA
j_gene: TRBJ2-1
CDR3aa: CSTGQGVGSSEQFF
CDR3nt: TGCAGCACCGGACAGGGGGTGGGATCGAGTGAGCAGTTCTTC

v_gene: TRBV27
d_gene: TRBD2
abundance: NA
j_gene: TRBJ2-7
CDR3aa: CASRAVAGSRNYEQYF
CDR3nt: TGTGCCAGCAGAGCGGTAGCGGGTAGTCGGAACTACGAGCAGTACTTC

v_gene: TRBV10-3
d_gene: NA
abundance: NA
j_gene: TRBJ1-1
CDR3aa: CAISESSQGSTEAFF
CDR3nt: TGTGCCATCAGTGAGTCGTCCCAGGGGTCAACTGAAGCTTTCTTT

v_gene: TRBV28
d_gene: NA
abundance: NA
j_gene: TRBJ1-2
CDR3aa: CASMEAPKTNYGYTF
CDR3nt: TGTGCCAGCATGGAGGCCCCCAAGACCAACTATGGCTACACCTTC

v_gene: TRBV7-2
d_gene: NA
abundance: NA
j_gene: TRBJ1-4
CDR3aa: CASSLDRPSNKLFF
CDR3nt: TGTGCCAGCAGCTTAGACAGGCCCTCGAATAAACTGTTTTTT

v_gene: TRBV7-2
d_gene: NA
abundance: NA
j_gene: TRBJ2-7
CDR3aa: CASSFFPGLAPYEQYF
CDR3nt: TGTGCCAGCAGCTTCTTTCCGGGACTGGCACCCTACGAGCAGTACTTC

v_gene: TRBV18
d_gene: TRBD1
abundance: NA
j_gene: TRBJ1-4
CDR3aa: CASSPGTGELFF
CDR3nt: TGTGCCAGCTCACCCGGGACAGGGGAACTGTTTTTT

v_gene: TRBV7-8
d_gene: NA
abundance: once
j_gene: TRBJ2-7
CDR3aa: CASTQVPYEQYF
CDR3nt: TGTGCCAGCACCCAGGTCCCCTACGAGCAGTACTTC

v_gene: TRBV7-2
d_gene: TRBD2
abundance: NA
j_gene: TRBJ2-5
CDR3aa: CASSFPSGGAAETQYF
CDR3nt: TGTGCCAGCAGCTTCCCTAGCGGGGGGGCGGCTGAGACCCAGTACTTC

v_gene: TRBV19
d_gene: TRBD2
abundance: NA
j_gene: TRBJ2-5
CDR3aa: CASSGTSISTQYF
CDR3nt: TGTGCCAGCTCCGGGACTAGCATAAGTACCCAGTACTTC

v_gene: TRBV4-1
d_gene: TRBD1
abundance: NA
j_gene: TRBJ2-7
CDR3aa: CASSPGQGSYEQYF
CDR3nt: TGCGCCAGCAGTCCGGGACAGGGCTCCTACGAGCAGTACTTC

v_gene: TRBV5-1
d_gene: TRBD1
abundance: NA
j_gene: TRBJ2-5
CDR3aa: CASSTNTGAETQYF
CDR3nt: TGCGCCAGCAGCACAAATACAGGGGCGGAGACCCAGTACTTC

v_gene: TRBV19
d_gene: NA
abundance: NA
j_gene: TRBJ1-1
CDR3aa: CASSIERGGNTEAFF
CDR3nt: TGTGCCAGTAGTATAGAAAGGGGAGGGAACACTGAAGCTTTCTTT

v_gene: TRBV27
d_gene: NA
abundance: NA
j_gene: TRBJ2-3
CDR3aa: CASSLAPLGARDTQYF
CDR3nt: TGTGCCAGCAGTTTAGCCCCCCTGGGCGCAAGGGATACGCAGTATTTT

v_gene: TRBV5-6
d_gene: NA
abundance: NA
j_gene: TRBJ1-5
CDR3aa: CASSLAGVTRDQPQHF
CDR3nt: TGTGCCAGCAGCTTGGCCGGGGTGACCCGGGATCAGCCCCAGCATTTT

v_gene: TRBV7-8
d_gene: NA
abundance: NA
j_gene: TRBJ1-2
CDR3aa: CASSSPTEGLGYGYTF
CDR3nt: TGTGCCAGCAGCTCCCCTACGGAGGGCTTGGGATATGGCTACACCTTC

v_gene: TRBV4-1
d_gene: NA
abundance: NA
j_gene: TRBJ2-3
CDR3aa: CASSQDSSGTDTQYF
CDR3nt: TGCGCCAGCAGCCAAGATTCATCAGGGACAGATACGCAGTATTTT

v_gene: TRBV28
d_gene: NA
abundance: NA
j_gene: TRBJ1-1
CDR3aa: CASSRIMNTEAFF
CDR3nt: TGTGCCAGCAGCCGTATAATGAACACTGAAGCTTTCTTT

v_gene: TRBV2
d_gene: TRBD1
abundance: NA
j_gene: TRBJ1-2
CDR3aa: CASSGDRVKINYGYTF
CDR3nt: TGTGCCAGCAGTGGGGACAGGGTAAAAATTAACTATGGCTACACCTTC

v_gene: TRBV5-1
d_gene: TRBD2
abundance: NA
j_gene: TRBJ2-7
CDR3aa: CASSPFWGGDEQYF
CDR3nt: TGCGCCAGCAGCCCTTTTTGGGGGGGGGACGAGCAGTACTTC

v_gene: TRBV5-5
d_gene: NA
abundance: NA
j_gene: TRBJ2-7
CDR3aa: CASSSRAGAVFVQYF
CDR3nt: TGTGCCAGCAGCTCTCGGGCGGGGGCAGTCTTTGTGCAGTACTTC

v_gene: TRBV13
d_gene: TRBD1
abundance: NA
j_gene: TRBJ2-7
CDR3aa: CASSPSGTGDRGQYF
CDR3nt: TGTGCCAGCAGCCCGTCCGGGACAGGTGACCGAGGGCAGTACTTC

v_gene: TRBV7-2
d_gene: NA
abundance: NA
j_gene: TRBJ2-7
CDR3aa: CASSLADGGGYEQYF
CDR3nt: TGTGCCAGCAGCTTAGCGGACGGGGGAGGCTACGAGCAGTACTTC

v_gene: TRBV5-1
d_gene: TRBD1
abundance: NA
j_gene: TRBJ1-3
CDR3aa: CASSWTGGSWEGNTIYF
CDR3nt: TGCGCCAGCAGCTGGACAGGGGGATCGTGGGAAGGAAACACCATATATTTT

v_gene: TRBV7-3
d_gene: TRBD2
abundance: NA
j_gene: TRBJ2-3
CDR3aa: CASSTSVSSTDTQYF
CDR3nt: TGTGCCAGCAGCACTAGCGTCTCTAGCACAGATACGCAGTATTTT